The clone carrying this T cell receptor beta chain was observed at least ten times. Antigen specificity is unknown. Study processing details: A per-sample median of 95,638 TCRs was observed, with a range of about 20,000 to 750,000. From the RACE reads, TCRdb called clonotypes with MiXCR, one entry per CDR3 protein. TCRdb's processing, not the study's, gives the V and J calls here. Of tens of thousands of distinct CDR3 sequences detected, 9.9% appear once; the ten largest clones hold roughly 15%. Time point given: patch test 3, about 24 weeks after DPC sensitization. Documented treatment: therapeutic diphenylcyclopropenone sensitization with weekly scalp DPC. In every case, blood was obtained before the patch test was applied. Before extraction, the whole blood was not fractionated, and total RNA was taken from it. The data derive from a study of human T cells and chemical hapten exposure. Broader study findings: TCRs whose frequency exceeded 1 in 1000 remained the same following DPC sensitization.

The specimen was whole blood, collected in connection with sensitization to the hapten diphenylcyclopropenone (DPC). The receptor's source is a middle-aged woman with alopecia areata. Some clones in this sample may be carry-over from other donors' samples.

As DNA, the CDR3 is TGTGCCAGCAGCTTTGGGGGGGGGCCAGATACGCAGTATTTT. As protein: CASSFGGGPDTQYF. The rearrangement uses TRBV7-6 and TRBJ2-3; perhaps TRBD2 as D (7 bases). Germline-derived CDR1 and CDR2 are SGHVS and FNYEAQ. V was trimmed by 3 bases and J by 4 bases, leaving 11 bases between them. The CDR3 has 14 residues.